This record looks at one T cell receptor (beta chain) sequence and its context. The data stem from a study of blood T cells in healthy people across ages. Through a sample-barcoded 5' primer and a J-beta primer mix, a second PCR was run for roughly 7 to 12 cycles. TCRdb itself ran the 5' RACE reads through MiXCR, one entry per CDR3 protein. In the table there are more than 800,000 distinct CDR3 sequences, around 45% of which are singletons. There are 14 residues in the CDR3. V lost 7 bases, J lost 4 bases, and 2 bases stayed unmatched. The germline V gene has CDR1 MNHEY and CDR2 SVGAGI. The sequencing sample was made of blood. V is TRBV6-5 and J is TRBJ2-1; 12 bases map to TRBD2. The sequence was collected from a woman between 55 and 75 years old in good health. The CDR3 protein is CASKTSGGYNEQFF. In nucleotides, the CDR3 is TGTGCCAGCAAAACTAGCGGGGGGTACAATGAGCAGTTCTTC.